These T cell receptor beta chains were read from a single sample in a study of T cells in localized non-small cell lung cancer. Generated by immunoSEQ multiplex PCR, the TCRdb table keeps only in-frame clones and is missing some. The sample shows more than 10,000 clones, 84% of them seen only once. The input for sequencing was peripheral blood, taken before any cancer treatment. The receptors were gathered from a male donor aged 60 or over with stage I squamous cell lung carcinoma. CDR3s include the opening cysteine and the closing phenylalanine or tryptophan. Fields, in order: D gene, V gene, J gene, clone size, CDR3 protein, CDR3 DNA. D genes are given only for firm matches. Some rows mark clone size as missing; the rest say once, few, many or name a class of expanded clone.

d_call: -
v_call: TRBV7-8
j_call: TRBJ2-3
clone_size: -
cdr3_aa: CASSLAGTEFTDTQYF
cdr3_nt: TGTGCCAGCAGCTTAGCCGGGACTGAATTCACAGATACGCAGTATTTT

d_call: -
v_call: TRBV11-2
j_call: TRBJ2-5
clone_size: -
cdr3_aa: CASSLLTREETQYF
cdr3_nt: TGTGCCAGCAGCTTACTAACCCGGGAGGAGACCCAGTACTTC

d_call: -
v_call: TRBV28
j_call: TRBJ2-4
clone_size: -
cdr3_aa: CAIEGLAKNIQYF
cdr3_nt: TGTGCCATCGAGGGGTTAGCCAAAAACATTCAGTACTTC

d_call: -
v_call: TRBV27
j_call: TRBJ1-2
clone_size: -
cdr3_aa: CASRRDSNYGYTF
cdr3_nt: TGTGCCAGCCGCCGAGATTCTAACTATGGCTACACCTTC

d_call: -
v_call: TRBV10-3
j_call: TRBJ2-1
clone_size: -
cdr3_aa: CAISSRTDEQFF
cdr3_nt: TGTGCCATCAGTTCTAGGACGGATGAGCAGTTCTTC

d_call: -
v_call: TRBV5-1
j_call: TRBJ2-5
clone_size: once
cdr3_aa: CASSYSPGETQYF
cdr3_nt: TGCGCCAGCAGCTACAGTCCTGGCGAGACCCAGTACTTC

d_call: -
v_call: TRBV5-1
j_call: TRBJ2-3
clone_size: -
cdr3_aa: CASSSGSTDTQYF
cdr3_nt: TGCGCCAGCAGTAGCGGAAGCACAGATACGCAGTATTTT

d_call: -
v_call: TRBV27
j_call: TRBJ2-4
clone_size: -
cdr3_aa: CASSPGHSRADIQYF
cdr3_nt: TGTGCCAGCAGTCCGGGCCACAGCAGGGCGGACATTCAGTACTTC

d_call: TRBD2
v_call: TRBV27
j_call: TRBJ2-3
clone_size: -
cdr3_aa: CASSTLAGRLTDTQYF
cdr3_nt: TGTGCCAGCAGTACTCTAGCGGGGAGGCTCACGGATACGCAGTATTTT

d_call: -
v_call: TRBV6-5
j_call: TRBJ1-2
clone_size: -
cdr3_aa: CATSDWGSLSGYTF
cdr3_nt: TGTGCCACCAGTGATTGGGGGTCCCTCTCCGGCTACACCTTC

d_call: TRBD1
v_call: TRBV5-1
j_call: TRBJ2-7
clone_size: -
cdr3_aa: CASRIRDSSYEQYF
cdr3_nt: TGCGCCAGCAGGATTAGGGACAGCTCCTACGAGCAGTACTTC

d_call: TRBD2
v_call: TRBV18
j_call: TRBJ2-7
clone_size: -
cdr3_aa: CASSPPSGRGEQYF
cdr3_nt: TGTGCCAGCTCCCCTCCGAGCGGGAGAGGTGAGCAGTACTTC

d_call: TRBD1
v_call: TRBV28
j_call: TRBJ1-3
clone_size: -
cdr3_aa: CASGERQGWLGGNTIYF
cdr3_nt: TGTGCCAGCGGGGAGAGACAGGGCTGGTTAGGTGGAAACACCATATATTTT

d_call: -
v_call: TRBV28
j_call: TRBJ2-1
clone_size: -
cdr3_aa: CASSLGGRKSYNEQFF
cdr3_nt: TGTGCCAGCAGTTTGGGGGGTCGAAAGTCCTACAATGAGCAGTTCTTC

d_call: TRBD1
v_call: TRBV10-3
j_call: TRBJ2-7
clone_size: -
cdr3_aa: CAIRSGRDREYEQYF
cdr3_nt: TGTGCCATCCGTTCGGGGAGAGACAGGGAGTACGAGCAGTACTTC

d_call: -
v_call: TRBV30
j_call: TRBJ1-6
clone_size: -
cdr3_aa: CAWGETRNSPLHF
cdr3_nt: TGTGCCTGGGGGGAGACACGAAATTCACCCCTCCACTTT

d_call: -
v_call: TRBV18
j_call: TRBJ1-5
clone_size: -
cdr3_aa: CASSPGISNQPQHF
cdr3_nt: TGTGCCAGCTCCCCAGGGATTAGCAATCAGCCCCAGCATTTT

d_call: -
v_call: TRBV14
j_call: TRBJ2-5
clone_size: -
cdr3_aa: CASSPQGAFYQETQYF
cdr3_nt: TGTGCCAGCAGCCCCCAGGGAGCCTTTTACCAAGAGACCCAGTACTTC

d_call: TRBD2
v_call: TRBV19
j_call: TRBJ2-7
clone_size: -
cdr3_aa: CASSLAGDSYEQYF
cdr3_nt: TGTGCCAGTAGCTTAGCGGGAGACTCTTACGAGCAGTACTTC

d_call: TRBD2
v_call: TRBV29-1
j_call: TRBJ2-7
clone_size: -
cdr3_aa: CSVEGLAGVDEQYF
cdr3_nt: TGCAGCGTTGAGGGACTAGCGGGAGTGGACGAGCAGTACTTC

d_call: -
v_call: TRBV28
j_call: TRBJ2-1
clone_size: -
cdr3_aa: CASSPNSWTNYNEQFF
cdr3_nt: TGTGCCAGCAGCCCCAATTCGTGGACCAACTACAATGAGCAGTTCTTC

d_call: TRBD2
v_call: TRBV28
j_call: TRBJ2-7
clone_size: few
cdr3_aa: CASKSRWEGHEQYF
cdr3_nt: TGTGCCAGCAAATCGCGTTGGGAGGGCCACGAGCAGTACTTC

d_call: TRBD1
v_call: TRBV19
j_call: TRBJ1-2
clone_size: -
cdr3_aa: CASSSRTGGGNGYTF
cdr3_nt: TGTGCCAGTAGTTCTCGTACAGGGGGCGGCAATGGCTACACCTTC

d_call: TRBD2
v_call: TRBV2
j_call: TRBJ2-2
clone_size: -
cdr3_aa: CASRVGLATGELFF
cdr3_nt: TGTGCCAGCAGAGTTGGACTAGCTACCGGGGAGCTGTTTTTT

d_call: -
v_call: TRBV5-1
j_call: TRBJ2-1
clone_size: -
cdr3_aa: CASSLDGVRGLEQFF
cdr3_nt: TGCGCCAGCAGCTTGGATGGGGTTAGAGGTCTTGAGCAGTTCTTC

d_call: TRBD2
v_call: TRBV29-1
j_call: TRBJ2-7
clone_size: few
cdr3_aa: CSVSRASGGAYEQYF
cdr3_nt: TGCAGCGTTTCGAGGGCTAGCGGGGGGGCCTACGAGCAGTACTTC

d_call: -
v_call: TRBV29-1
j_call: TRBJ2-5
clone_size: -
cdr3_aa: CSAWDRQWETQYF
cdr3_nt: TGCAGCGCCTGGGACCGACAATGGGAGACCCAGTACTTC

d_call: TRBD2
v_call: TRBV5-1
j_call: TRBJ2-3
clone_size: once
cdr3_aa: CASTLAGGSTDTQYF
cdr3_nt: TGCGCCAGCACCCTAGCGGGAGGCAGCACAGATACGCAGTATTTT

d_call: -
v_call: TRBV7-9
j_call: TRBJ1-5
clone_size: -
cdr3_aa: CASSLSGDNQPQHF
cdr3_nt: TGTGCCAGCAGCTTATCAGGGGACAATCAGCCCCAGCATTTT

d_call: TRBD1
v_call: TRBV2
j_call: TRBJ2-1
clone_size: few
cdr3_aa: CASSERSQGIEQFF
cdr3_nt: TGTGCCAGCAGTGAGAGGTCACAGGGGATTGAGCAGTTCTTC

d_call: TRBD1
v_call: TRBV7-6
j_call: TRBJ1-5
clone_size: -
cdr3_aa: CASSLGGGTPQHF
cdr3_nt: TGTGCCAGCAGCTTAGGAGGGGGCACGCCCCAGCATTTT

d_call: TRBD2
v_call: TRBV5-5
j_call: TRBJ2-5
clone_size: -
cdr3_aa: CASSAGGQETQYF
cdr3_nt: TGTGCCAGCAGCGCGGGGGGCCAAGAGACCCAGTACTTC